This is a list of T cell receptor beta chains from one sample in a study of CD8 T cells in Susac syndrome. TCRdb re-called the immunoSEQ multiplex PCR reads through MiXCR, storing one row per CDR3 protein. The data contain around 230,000 distinct CDR3 sequences, roughly 96% of them singletons. The sequenced sample consisted of CD4+ T cells from PBMCs. The receptors come from a human donor with multiple sclerosis. The CDR3 runs from the conserved cysteine through the conserved F or W. D genes are given only for firm matches. A row's size may be missing; if present it is once, few, many or a size class.

V gene	J gene	clone size	D gene	CDR3 protein	CDR3 DNA
TRBV24-1	TRBJ2-1	NA	TRBD1	CATSDFSRTGENEQFF	TGTGCCACCAGTGATTTCTCCCGGACAGGGGAGAATGAGCAGTTCTTC
TRBV6-5	TRBJ2-5	once	NA	CASSYGASLETQYF	TGTGCCAGCAGTTACGGGGCTAGCCTAGAGACCCAGTACTTC
TRBV20-1	TRBJ2-1	NA	NA	CSALSRGLYNEQFF	TGCAGTGCCCTTTCGAGGGGCCTATACAATGAGCAGTTCTTC
TRBV9	TRBJ2-5	NA	NA	CASSAGQAKGETQYF	TGTGCCAGCAGCGCGGGGCAGGCGAAGGGAGAGACCCAGTACTTC
TRBV30	TRBJ2-7	once	NA	CAWRTSHDYEQYF	TGTGCCTGGAGGACTAGTCACGACTACGAGCAGTACTTC
TRBV6-1	TRBJ1-2	NA	NA	CASSVRPGSSRGNPGYTF	TGTGCCAGCAGTGTACGCCCGGGGTCCTCTAGGGGAAACCCTGGCTACACCTTC
TRBV12-3/TRBV12-4	TRBJ2-3	NA	NA	CASARGIDTQYF	TGTGCCAGCGCGCGAGGGATAGATACGCAGTATTTT
TRBV29-1	TRBJ1-5	NA	NA	CSVGGPPNQPQHF	TGCAGCGTTGGAGGGCCCCCCAATCAGCCCCAGCATTTT
TRBV20-1	TRBJ2-1	NA	TRBD1	CSARDSDRYNEQFF	TGCAGTGCTAGAGATTCGGACAGGTACAATGAGCAGTTCTTC
TRBV20-1	TRBJ1-6	NA	NA	CSASPRWRAVNSPLHF	TGCAGTGCTAGTCCCCGGTGGAGGGCGGTTAATTCACCCCTCCACTTT
TRBV12-3/TRBV12-4	TRBJ1-2	NA	NA	CASSPQVYYGYTF	TGTGCCAGCAGCCCGCAGGTTTACTATGGCTACACCTTC
TRBV20-1	TRBJ1-2	once	NA	CSARDQANYGYTF	TGCAGTGCTAGAGATCAAGCTAACTATGGCTACACCTTC